This TCR beta chain was identified during a study of response to subunit inactivated influenza vaccine. This clonotype was detected a few times. Its matching antigen is unknown. General study results and limits: It was the authors' suggestion that each seasonal influenza vaccination recruits few new T cells.

Each CDR3 protein gets one entry after TCRdb re-called the RT-PCR reads with MiXCR. The sample yields 600,000 to 850,000 distinct CDR3 sequences, 11% to 15% seen once. The CDR3 length is 14 residues. Per the germline V gene, CDR1 is SGHTA and CDR2 is FQGNSA. Trimming cost V 4 bases and J 3 bases, with 13 bases left between them. The J gene is TRBJ2-7, the V gene TRBV7-2; TRBD1 might be the D (6 bases). The sample in question was PBMCs from blood, obtained 14 days before vaccination. This sequence was found in a man in his forties or fifties who received an inactivated influenza vaccine. In DNA, the CDR3 is TGTGCCAGCAGCTATCGGACAGTTAACTACGAGCAGTACTTC. Encoded protein: CASSYRTVNYEQYF.